This entry lists 11 T cell receptor beta chains sequenced from one sample in a study of tumor-infiltrating lymphocytes in primary liver carcinoma. Without any cell sorting, about 18-30 mg of bulk tissue yielded co-extracted RNA and DNA. Researchers generated TCR beta cDNA from around 510 ng of total RNA, relying on a constant-region primer. Construction of TCR beta libraries relied on three successive nested multiplex PCR rounds employing slightly modified ARM-PCR. The opening two PCR rounds, about 11 cycles each, paired TRBV1-TRBV30 forward primers with a C-beta reverse primer. One entry per CDR3 protein results from TCRdb running MiXCR on the multiplex PCR reads. The data hold some 130,000 distinct CDR3 sequences, with about two thirds observed a single time. Material: tumor-adjacent normal liver tissue. Source of these receptors: a woman aged 55-75 years with primary liver carcinoma and hepatitis B virus infection.

Of note for this clonotype: The junction differs from germline at one of its ends, possibly a read error. This chain joins TRBV11-3 and TRBJ2-1, with 7 nucleotides matching TRBD2. The CDR3 loop spans 15 amino acids. Germline V lookup: CDR1 SGHNT, CDR2 YENEEA. CDR3 in amino acids: CAGSPRGSGNNEQFF. As DNA, the CDR3 is TGCGCCGGCAGCCCTCGGGGCAGCGGGAACAATGAGCAGTTCTTC.

As to this clonotype: A much larger clone differs from this one at a single base, so this may be a read error. The rearrangement uses TRBV28 and TRBJ1-2; D may be TRBD1 (5 bases). Germline V gives CDR1 MDHEN, CDR2 SYDVKM. This CDR3 comprises 14 residues. The CDR3 DNA reads as TGTGCCGGCAGTCCACAAGGGGCTAACTATGGCTACACCTTC. Amino acids: CAGSPQGANYGYTF.

The CDR3 loop reads CSVTKPEGTTVMDTQYF. CDR3 coding DNA: TGCAGTGTTACCAAGCCCGAGGGTACCACTGTTATGGATACGCAGTATTTT. The genes are TRBV20-1 and TRBJ2-3, with D tentatively TRBD2 (5 bases). The V and J ends lost 7 bases and 6 bases respectively, with 29 bases between them. CDR1 is DFQATT, CDR2 SNEGSKA, per germline (reference sequence). The CDR3 length is 17 residues.

Comment on this clonotype: One junction end disagrees with the germline gene, perhaps due to a read error. The genes are TRBV7-9 and TRBJ2-6; a weak D match, TRBD2 (5 bases). The germline CDR1 and CDR2 sequences are SEHNR and FQNEAQ (reference sequence). The CDR3 has 19 residues. CDR3 region: CVSSLRGQNRYSGANVLTF. The CDR3 DNA reads TGTGTCAGCAGTTTAAGAGGGCAGAACCGATACTCTGGGGCCAACGTCCTGACTTTC.

The CDR3, as DNA: TGCGCCAGCAGCCAAGTGGCTGACTACTCCTACGAGCAGTACTTC. Protein product: CASSQVADYSYEQYF. The rearrangement uses TRBV4-3 and TRBJ2-7; D might be TRBD2 (5 bases). Germline-derived CDR1 and CDR2 are LGHNA and YSLEER. The CDR3 has 15 amino acids. Trimming pared 1 base from V and 0 bases from J, leaving 10 bases between.

As regards this clonotype: This may stem from a read error, because a much larger clone lies one nucleotide away. This chain joins TRBV25-1 and TRBJ2-1; 10 positions agree with TRBD2. Germline CDR1 MGHDK, CDR2 SYGVNS. The CDR3 sequence is 15 residues long. V gave up 5 bases and J gave up 9 bases; unmatched junction bases: 10. DNA for the CDR3: TGTGCCAGCAGTATGCTAGCGGGAGATATTGGTGAGCAGTTCTTC. This translates into CASSMLAGDIGEQFF. Combining the CDR3 with reference TRBV25-1 and TRBJ2-1 gives the whole variable domain EADIYQTPRYLVIGTGKKITLECSQTMGHDKMYWYQQDPGMELHLIHYSYGVNSTEKGDLSSESTVSRIRTEHFPLTLESARPSHTSQYLCASSMLAGDIGEQFFGPGTRLTVL.

V gene TRBV11-2 combines with J gene TRBJ1-5; D not resolved. Germline loops: CDR1 SGHAT, CDR2 FQNNGV. There are 15 residues in the CDR3. CDR3 DNA sequence: TGTGACAACAGCGTCCTGATGGAAGGAGATCAGCCCCAGCATTTT. Protein: CDNSVLMEGDQPQHF.

The chain has TRBV28 and TRBJ1-5, with D tentatively TRBD1 (6 bases). The length of the CDR3 is 18 residues. Trimming cost V 5 bases and J 1 base, with 21 bases left between them. Germline V gene lookup returns CDR1 MDHEN and CDR2 SYDVKM. The CDR3 is CASSMPTPGGGSNQPQHF. In nucleotides, the CDR3 is TGTGCCAGCAGTATGCCTACCCCGGGGGGCGGGAGCAATCAGCCCCAGCATTTT.

In the case of this clonotype: The junction and the germline gene differ at one end; a read error may be behind it. The chain employs TRBV11-2 and TRBJ2-3; 9 bases line up with TRBD2. The germline V gene encodes CDR1 SGHAT and CDR2 FQNNGV. The CDR3 extends over 20 amino acids. This CDR3 is CVSSSRGLAGLRVRTDTQYF. For the CDR3, the DNA is TGTGTCAGCAGCTCAAGGGGTCTAGCGGGATTGAGAGTCCGCACAGATACGCAGTATTTT.

This clonotype was counted many times. The chain has TRBV29-1 and TRBJ2-1; TRBD2 aligns across 11 bases. CDR1 is SQVTM, CDR2 ANQGSEA, per germline. V shed 0 bases and J 5 bases; nucleotides not matched to a gene: 18. This CDR3 is 20 amino acids long. CDR3 sequence reads: CSVEEIPLLAGERVNNEQFF. CDR3 nucleotide sequence: TGCAGCGTTGAAGAAATCCCACTACTAGCGGGAGAAAGAGTGAACAATGAGCAGTTCTTC.

V usage is TRBV6-6 and J usage is TRBJ1-6, with 7 bases identical to TRBD1. Per germline, CDR1 MNHNY and CDR2 SVGAGI (reference sequence). V lost 8 bases, J lost 10 bases, and 8 bases stayed unmatched. The CDR3 totals 13 residues. The chain's CDR3 is CASRQGQRSPLHF. The CDR3 DNA reads as TGTGCCAGCCGACAGGGTCAAAGATCACCCCTCCACTTT.